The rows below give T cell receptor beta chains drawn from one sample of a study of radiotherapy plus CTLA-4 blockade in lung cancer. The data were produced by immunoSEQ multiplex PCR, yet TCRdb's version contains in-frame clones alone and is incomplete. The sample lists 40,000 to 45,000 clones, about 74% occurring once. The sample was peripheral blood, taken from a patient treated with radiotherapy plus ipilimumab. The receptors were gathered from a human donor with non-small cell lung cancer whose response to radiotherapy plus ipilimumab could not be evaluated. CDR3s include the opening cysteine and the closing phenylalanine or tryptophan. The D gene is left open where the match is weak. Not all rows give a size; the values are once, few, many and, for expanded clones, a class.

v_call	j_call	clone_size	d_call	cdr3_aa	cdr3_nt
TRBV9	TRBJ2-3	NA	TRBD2	CASTSSWGGGTDTQYF	TGTGCCAGCACCAGTAGCTGGGGCGGGGGGACAGATACGCAGTATTTT
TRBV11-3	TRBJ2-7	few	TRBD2	CASSPLREEAYEQYF	TGTGCCAGCAGCCCGCTGCGGGAGGAAGCCTACGAGCAGTACTTC
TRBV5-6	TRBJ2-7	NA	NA	CASSPRAYEQYF	TGTGCCAGCAGCCCCCGGGCCTACGAGCAGTACTTC
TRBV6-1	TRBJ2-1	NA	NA	CASSETGTPSYNEQFF	TGTGCCAGCAGCGAAACAGGAACCCCTTCCTACAATGAGCAGTTCTTC
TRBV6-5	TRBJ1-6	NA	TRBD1	CASSYGGTGVNSPLHF	TGTGCCAGCAGTTACGGCGGGACAGGCGTTAATTCACCCCTCCACTTT
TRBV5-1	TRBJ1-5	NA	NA	CASSLDGRGINQPQHF	TGCGCCAGCAGCTTGGATGGCAGGGGAATCAATCAGCCCCAGCATTTT
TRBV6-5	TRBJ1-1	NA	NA	CASSSRINTEAFF	TGTGCCAGCAGCTCGCGAATCAACACTGAAGCTTTCTTT
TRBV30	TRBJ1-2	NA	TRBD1	CAWSRDRPRGYTF	TGTGCCTGGAGTCGGGACAGACCGCGGGGCTACACCTTC
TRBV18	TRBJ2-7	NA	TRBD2	CASSPTIGGGSYEQYF	TGTGCCAGCTCACCGACGATAGGCGGGGGCTCCTACGAGCAGTACTTC
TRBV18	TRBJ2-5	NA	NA	CASSPNNKETQYF	TGTGCCAGCTCACCCAATAACAAAGAGACCCAGTACTTC
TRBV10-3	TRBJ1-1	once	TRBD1	CAINQGDTEAFF	TGTGCCATCAATCAGGGGGACACTGAAGCTTTCTTT
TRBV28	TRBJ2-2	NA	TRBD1	CASSTGQEYSGELFF	TGTGCCAGCAGTACCGGACAGGAGTATTCCGGGGAGCTGTTTTTT
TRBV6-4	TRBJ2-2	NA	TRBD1	CASSEGTGGAAPGKLFF	TGTGCCAGCAGTGAAGGGACAGGGGGCGCAGCACCGGGGAAACTGTTTTTT
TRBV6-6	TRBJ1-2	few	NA	CASSQLINYGYTF	TGTGCCAGCAGTCAACTTATTAACTATGGCTACACCTTC
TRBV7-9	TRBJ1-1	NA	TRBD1	CASSSWTGRNTEAFF	TGTGCCAGCAGCTCTTGGACAGGGCGGAACACTGAAGCTTTCTTT
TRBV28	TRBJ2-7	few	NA	CASSSGRYEQYF	TGTGCCAGCAGTTCCGGGAGATACGAGCAGTACTTC
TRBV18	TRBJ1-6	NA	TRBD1	CASSPAGGLDSPLHF	TGTGCCAGCTCACCAGCAGGGGGGTTGGATTCACCCCTCCACTTT
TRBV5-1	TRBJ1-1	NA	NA	CASSLERVVFGTEAFF	TGCGCCAGCAGCTTGGAGCGGGTTGTTTTCGGCACTGAAGCTTTCTTT
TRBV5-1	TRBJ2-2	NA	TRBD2	CASSLRGDTGELFF	TGCGCCAGCAGCTTGCGGGGGGACACCGGGGAGCTGTTTTTT